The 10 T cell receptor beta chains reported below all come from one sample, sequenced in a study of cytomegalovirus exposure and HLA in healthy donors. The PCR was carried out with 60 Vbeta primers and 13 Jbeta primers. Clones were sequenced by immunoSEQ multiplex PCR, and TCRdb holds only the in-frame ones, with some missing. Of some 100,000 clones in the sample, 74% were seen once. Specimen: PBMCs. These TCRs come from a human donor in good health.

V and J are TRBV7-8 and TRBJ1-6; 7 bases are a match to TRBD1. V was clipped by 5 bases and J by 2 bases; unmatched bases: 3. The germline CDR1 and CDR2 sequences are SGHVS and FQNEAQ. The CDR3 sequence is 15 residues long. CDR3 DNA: TGTGCCAGCAGCCCTACAGGGGCCTATAATTCACCCCTCCACTTT. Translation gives CASSPTGAYNSPLHF.

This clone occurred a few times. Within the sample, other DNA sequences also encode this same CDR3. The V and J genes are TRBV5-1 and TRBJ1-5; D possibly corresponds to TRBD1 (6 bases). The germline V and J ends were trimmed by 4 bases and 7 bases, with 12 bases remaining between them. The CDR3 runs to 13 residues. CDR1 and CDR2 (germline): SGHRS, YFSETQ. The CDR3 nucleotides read TGCGCCAGCAGCCCCAGGGGTGGCCAGCCCCAGCATTTT. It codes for CASSPRGGQPQHF.

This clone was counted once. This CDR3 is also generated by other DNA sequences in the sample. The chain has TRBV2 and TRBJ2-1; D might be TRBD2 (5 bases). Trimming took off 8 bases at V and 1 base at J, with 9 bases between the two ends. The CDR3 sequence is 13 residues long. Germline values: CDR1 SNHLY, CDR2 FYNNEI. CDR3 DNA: TGTGCCAGCGGGAGAGGGTCCTACAATGAGCAGTTCTTC. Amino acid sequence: CASGRGSYNEQFF.

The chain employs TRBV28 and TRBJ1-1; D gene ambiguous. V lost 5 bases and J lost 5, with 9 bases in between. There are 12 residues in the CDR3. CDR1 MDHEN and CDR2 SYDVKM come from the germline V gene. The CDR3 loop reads CASSPRVTEAFF. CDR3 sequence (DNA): TGTGCCAGCAGTCCAAGAGTTACTGAAGCTTTCTTT. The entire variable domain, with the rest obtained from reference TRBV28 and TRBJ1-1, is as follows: DVKVTQSSRYLVKRTGEKVFLECVQDMDHENMFWYRQDPGLGLRLIYFSYDVKMKEKGDIPEGYSVSREKKERFSLILESASTNQTSMYLCASSPRVTEAFFGQGTRLTVV.

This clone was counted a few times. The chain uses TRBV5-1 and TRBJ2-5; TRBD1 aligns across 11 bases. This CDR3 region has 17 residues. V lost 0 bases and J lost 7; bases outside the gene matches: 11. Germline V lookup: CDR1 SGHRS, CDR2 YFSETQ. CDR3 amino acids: CASSLAGGQGVLGTQYF. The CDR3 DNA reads TGCGCCAGCAGCTTGGCCGGGGGACAGGGGGTCTTGGGGACCCAGTACTTC. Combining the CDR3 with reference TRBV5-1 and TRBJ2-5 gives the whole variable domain KAGVTQTPRYLIKTRGQQVTLSCSPISGHRSVSWYQQTPGQGLQFLFEYFSETQRNKGNFPGRFSGRQFSNSRSEMNVSTLELGDSALYLCASSLAGGQGVLGTQYFGPGTRLLVL.

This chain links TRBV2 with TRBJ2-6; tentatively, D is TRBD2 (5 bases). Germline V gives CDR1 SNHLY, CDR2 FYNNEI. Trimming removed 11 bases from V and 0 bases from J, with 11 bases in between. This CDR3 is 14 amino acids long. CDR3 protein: CAFGRDSGANVLTF. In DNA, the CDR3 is TGTGCCTTTGGACGGGACTCTGGGGCCAACGTCCTGACTTTC.

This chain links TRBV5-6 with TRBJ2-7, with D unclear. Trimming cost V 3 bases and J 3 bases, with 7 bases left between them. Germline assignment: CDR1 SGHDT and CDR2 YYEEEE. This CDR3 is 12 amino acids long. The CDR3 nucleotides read TGTGCCAGCAGCTCCGTATTCTACGAGCAGTACTTC. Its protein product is CASSSVFYEQYF. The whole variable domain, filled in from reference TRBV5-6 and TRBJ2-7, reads DAGVTQSPTHLIKTRGQQVTLRCSPKSGHDTVSWYQQALGQGPQFIFQYYEEEERQRGNFPDRFSGHQFPNYSSELNVNALLLGDSALYLCASSSVFYEQYFGPGTRLTVT.

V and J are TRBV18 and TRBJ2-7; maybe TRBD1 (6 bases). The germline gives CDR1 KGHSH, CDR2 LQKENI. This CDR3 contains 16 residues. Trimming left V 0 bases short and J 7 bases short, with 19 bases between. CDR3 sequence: CASSPPGTPLRGEQYF. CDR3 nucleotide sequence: TGTGCCAGCTCACCACCCGGGACACCTCTAAGAGGGGAGCAGTACTTC. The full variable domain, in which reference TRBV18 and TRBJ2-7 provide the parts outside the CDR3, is NAGVMQNPRHLVRRRGQEARLRCSPMKGHSHVYWYRQLPEEGLKFMVYLQKENIIDESGMPKERFSAEFPKEGPSILRIQQVVRGDSAAYFCASSPPGTPLRGEQYFGPGTRLTVT.

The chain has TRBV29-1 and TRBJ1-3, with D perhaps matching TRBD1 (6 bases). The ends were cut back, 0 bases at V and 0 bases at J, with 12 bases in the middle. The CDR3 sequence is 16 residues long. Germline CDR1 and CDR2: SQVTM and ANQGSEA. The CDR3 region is CSVEDEDSLSGNTIYF. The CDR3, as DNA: TGCAGCGTTGAAGATGAGGACAGTCTCTCTGGAAACACCATATATTTT.

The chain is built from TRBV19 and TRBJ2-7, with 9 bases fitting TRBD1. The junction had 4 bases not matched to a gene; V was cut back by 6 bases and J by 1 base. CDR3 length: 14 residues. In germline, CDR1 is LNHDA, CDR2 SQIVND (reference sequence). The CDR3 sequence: CASSTGTGSYEQYF. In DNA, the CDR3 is TGTGCCAGTAGCACCGGGACAGGGTCCTACGAGCAGTACTTC.